This is a list of T cell receptor beta chains from one sample in a study of sequential checkpoint blockade in melanoma. The method was immunoSEQ multiplex PCR; TCRdb's version includes in-frame clones alone and lacks a portion of them. This table holds around 9,500 clones, approximately 22% found once. The source was tumor tissue (inferred from file names), collected from a patient given nivolumab and ipilimumab in sequence. The receptors here all came from a human donor with melanoma. The CDR3 runs from the conserved cysteine through the conserved F or W. Each record gives: D gene, J gene, V gene, clone size, CDR3 protein, CDR3 DNA. A D gene is named only where the DNA matches it firmly. Size values are once, few and many counts, or a class for expanded clones, and some rows have none.

d_call: .
j_call: TRBJ1-6
v_call: TRBV6-8
clone_size: few
cdr3_aa: CASSAGGTYNSPLHF
cdr3_nt: TGTGCCAGCAGTGCCGGGGGGACCTATAATTCACCCCTCCACTTT

d_call: TRBD2
j_call: TRBJ2-5
v_call: TRBV6-8
clone_size: medium-sized
cdr3_aa: CAMGTSGGETQYF
cdr3_nt: TGTGCCATGGGGACTAGCGGGGGGGAGACCCAGTACTTC

d_call: .
j_call: TRBJ2-7
v_call: TRBV7-5
clone_size: few
cdr3_aa: CVRSLKEAGGPEQYF
cdr3_nt: TGTGTCAGAAGCTTGAAGGAAGCGGGGGGCCCCGAGCAGTACTTC

d_call: TRBD1
j_call: TRBJ1-4
v_call: TRBV9
clone_size: few
cdr3_aa: CASRRDRDEKLFF
cdr3_nt: TGTGCCAGCAGGCGGGACAGGGATGAAAAACTGTTTTTT

d_call: .
j_call: TRBJ1-2
v_call: TRBV19
clone_size: once
cdr3_aa: CASSIWPGELYGYTF
cdr3_nt: TGTGCCAGTAGTATATGGCCAGGCGAACTTTATGGCTACACCTTC

d_call: .
j_call: TRBJ2-5
v_call: TRBV18
clone_size: .
cdr3_aa: CASSPGQETQYF
cdr3_nt: TGTGCCAGCTCACCGGGGCAAGAGACCCAGTACTTC

d_call: .
j_call: TRBJ2-3
v_call: TRBV9
clone_size: few
cdr3_aa: CASSIGGGTDTQYF
cdr3_nt: TGTGCCAGCAGTATCGGGGGCGGGACAGATACGCAGTATTTT

d_call: TRBD1
j_call: TRBJ1-1
v_call: TRBV28
clone_size: few
cdr3_aa: CASLQGTATRGGNTEAFF
cdr3_nt: TGTGCCAGCTTGCAGGGGACAGCTACCCGAGGGGGGAACACTGAAGCTTTCTTT

d_call: .
j_call: TRBJ2-6
v_call: TRBV7-6
clone_size: many
cdr3_aa: CASRGVSGANVLTF
cdr3_nt: TGTGCCAGCAGAGGGGTCTCTGGGGCCAACGTCCTGACTTTC

d_call: .
j_call: TRBJ1-1
v_call: TRBV7-5
clone_size: many
cdr3_aa: CASSLEVAAVEAFF
cdr3_nt: TGTGCCAGCAGCTTGGAAGTGGCGGCCGTTGAAGCTTTCTTT

d_call: .
j_call: TRBJ1-1
v_call: TRBV11-3
clone_size: many
cdr3_aa: CASSLGRPAPMNTEAFF
cdr3_nt: TGTGCCAGCAGCTTGGGTCGCCCAGCGCCAATGAACACTGAAGCTTTCTTT

d_call: .
j_call: TRBJ1-6
v_call: TRBV23-1
clone_size: few
cdr3_aa: CASSQDIRGGILPLHF
cdr3_nt: TGCGCCAGCAGCCAAGATATCCGAGGGGGGATTCTACCCCTCCACTTT

d_call: .
j_call: TRBJ2-7
v_call: TRBV19
clone_size: medium-sized
cdr3_aa: CASSWGFSYEQYF
cdr3_nt: TGTGCCAGTAGTTGGGGGTTCTCCTACGAGCAGTACTTC

d_call: .
j_call: TRBJ1-1
v_call: TRBV19
clone_size: .
cdr3_aa: CASRAGDTEAFF
cdr3_nt: TGTGCCAGTAGGGCTGGGGATACTGAAGCTTTCTTT

d_call: .
j_call: TRBJ2-1
v_call: TRBV4-1
clone_size: few
cdr3_aa: CASSPRARAYEQFF
cdr3_nt: TGCGCCAGCAGCCCGAGGGCCAGGGCCTATGAGCAGTTCTTC

d_call: .
j_call: TRBJ2-1
v_call: TRBV28
clone_size: .
cdr3_aa: CASTLQGWSEQFF
cdr3_nt: TGTGCCAGCACCTTGCAGGGATGGAGTGAGCAGTTCTTC

d_call: TRBD2
j_call: TRBJ2-5
v_call: TRBV11-3
clone_size: few
cdr3_aa: CASSWGPLAGGETQYF
cdr3_nt: TGTGCCAGCAGCTGGGGGCCACTAGCGGGGGGAGAGACCCAGTACTTC

d_call: .
j_call: TRBJ2-5
v_call: TRBV11-3
clone_size: many
cdr3_aa: CASSPERGAQETQYF
cdr3_nt: TGTGCCAGCAGCCCCGAGAGGGGGGCCCAAGAGACCCAGTACTTC

d_call: TRBD1
j_call: TRBJ1-2
v_call: TRBV6-8
clone_size: .
cdr3_aa: CASIIRQGDGYTF
cdr3_nt: TGTGCCAGCATCATACGACAGGGTGATGGCTACACCTTC

d_call: .
j_call: TRBJ2-5
v_call: TRBV6-8
clone_size: medium-sized
cdr3_aa: CASNHETGQPQETQYF
cdr3_nt: TGTGCCAGCAACCACGAGACCGGACAGCCCCAAGAGACCCAGTACTTC

d_call: .
j_call: TRBJ1-2
v_call: TRBV1
clone_size: many
cdr3_aa: CASSLRGRGYGYTF
cdr3_nt: TGCGCCAGCAGCCTCCGTGGGCGGGGGTATGGCTACACCTTC

d_call: .
j_call: TRBJ1-1
v_call: TRBV11-3
clone_size: many
cdr3_aa: CASSSSDLDTEAFF
cdr3_nt: TGTGCCAGCAGCTCTTCGGATCTGGACACTGAAGCTTTCTTT

d_call: .
j_call: TRBJ1-4
v_call: TRBV18
clone_size: few
cdr3_aa: CASSPIGIREKLFF
cdr3_nt: TGTGCCAGCTCACCAATAGGGATTCGTGAAAAACTGTTTTTT

d_call: TRBD1
j_call: TRBJ2-1
v_call: TRBV11-3
clone_size: .
cdr3_aa: CASSLVGTGGSNEQFF
cdr3_nt: TGTGCCAGCAGCTTAGTCGGGACAGGGGGCTCCAATGAGCAGTTCTTC

d_call: .
j_call: TRBJ1-1
v_call: TRBV19
clone_size: .
cdr3_aa: CASSIDPNMNTEAFF
cdr3_nt: TGTGCCAGTAGTATAGACCCAAACATGAACACTGAAGCTTTCTTT

d_call: TRBD2
j_call: TRBJ2-7
v_call: TRBV11-3
clone_size: medium-sized
cdr3_aa: CASSFAGGRPSYEQYF
cdr3_nt: TGTGCCAGCAGCTTTGCGGGGGGCCGACCCTCCTACGAGCAGTACTTC

d_call: TRBD2
j_call: TRBJ2-5
v_call: TRBV6-8
clone_size: .
cdr3_aa: CASWRGGQETQYF
cdr3_nt: TGTGCCAGTTGGCGGGGGGGCCAAGAGACCCAGTACTTC

d_call: .
j_call: TRBJ1-1
v_call: TRBV19
clone_size: .
cdr3_aa: CASSIEGGFGFF
cdr3_nt: TGTGCCAGTAGTATAGAAGGAGGATTTGGTTTCTTT

d_call: .
j_call: TRBJ1-4
v_call: TRBV19
clone_size: once
cdr3_aa: CASSTSGWNEKLFF
cdr3_nt: TGTGCCAGTAGTACGTCGGGATGGAATGAAAAACTGTTTTTT

d_call: .
j_call: TRBJ2-2
v_call: TRBV7-1
clone_size: few
cdr3_aa: CASSLVATGELFF
cdr3_nt: TGTGCCAGCAGCTTAGTAGCTACCGGGGAGCTGTTTTTT

d_call: TRBD2
j_call: TRBJ2-5
v_call: TRBV19
clone_size: once
cdr3_aa: CASSLPRTSGDQETQYF
cdr3_nt: TGTGCCAGTAGTCTCCCCAGGACTAGCGGGGACCAAGAGACCCAGTACTTC

d_call: .
j_call: TRBJ1-2
v_call: TRBV6-8
clone_size: few
cdr3_aa: CASTSLYQTDQGFDGYTF
cdr3_nt: TGTGCCAGCACCAGCCTTTACCAGACAGATCAGGGTTTTGATGGCTACACCTTC

d_call: TRBD1
j_call: TRBJ2-5
v_call: TRBV11-3
clone_size: few
cdr3_aa: CASSTSGTGQETQYF
cdr3_nt: TGTGCCAGCAGCACTTCCGGGACAGGGCAAGAGACCCAGTACTTC

d_call: .
j_call: TRBJ1-5
v_call: TRBV18
clone_size: .
cdr3_aa: CASSPGDQPQHF
cdr3_nt: TGTGCCAGCTCACCAGGGGATCAGCCCCAGCATTTT

d_call: .
j_call: TRBJ2-3
v_call: TRBV28
clone_size: .
cdr3_aa: CASSFLSGTDTQYF
cdr3_nt: TGTGCCAGCAGTTTCTTGTCGGGGACAGATACGCAGTATTTT

d_call: TRBD1
j_call: TRBJ2-2
v_call: TRBV6-8
clone_size: medium-sized
cdr3_aa: CASSSGLGTANTGELFF
cdr3_nt: TGTGCCAGCAGTTCCGGTCTTGGGACAGCGAACACCGGGGAGCTGTTTTTT

d_call: .
j_call: TRBJ2-1
v_call: TRBV7-8
clone_size: .
cdr3_aa: CASSLASYNEQFF
cdr3_nt: TGTGCCAGCAGCTTAGCCTCCTACAATGAGCAGTTCTTC

d_call: .
j_call: TRBJ1-1
v_call: TRBV7-3
clone_size: medium-sized
cdr3_aa: CASSLTGGTEAFF
cdr3_nt: TGTGCCAGCAGCTTAACAGGGGGCACTGAAGCTTTCTTT

d_call: .
j_call: TRBJ2-1
v_call: TRBV11-3
clone_size: .
cdr3_aa: CASSLGVGRAVYNEQFF
cdr3_nt: TGTGCCAGCAGCTTAGGGGTCGGGCGGGCGGTTTACAATGAGCAGTTCTTC

d_call: .
j_call: TRBJ1-2
v_call: TRBV18
clone_size: .
cdr3_aa: CASSPGRSYGYTF
cdr3_nt: TGTGCCAGCTCACCAGGCAGAAGCTATGGCTACACCTTC

d_call: TRBD1
j_call: TRBJ1-1
v_call: TRBV19
clone_size: .
cdr3_aa: CASSMTGLGTEAFF
cdr3_nt: TGTGCCAGTAGTATGACAGGGTTGGGCACTGAAGCTTTCTTT

d_call: .
j_call: TRBJ2-1
v_call: TRBV6-8
clone_size: few
cdr3_aa: CASSFGSSNEQFF
cdr3_nt: TGTGCCAGCAGTTTTGGATCCAGTAATGAGCAGTTCTTC

d_call: .
j_call: TRBJ1-2
v_call: TRBV19
clone_size: .
cdr3_aa: CASSHRSTFNYGYTF
cdr3_nt: TGTGCCAGTAGTCATCGGTCCACCTTTAACTATGGCTACACCTTC

d_call: TRBD1
j_call: TRBJ1-6
v_call: TRBV28
clone_size: .
cdr3_aa: CASSFVSGGTAHSPLHF
cdr3_nt: TGTGCCAGCAGTTTCGTCTCGGGGGGGACAGCTCATTCACCCCTCCACTTT

d_call: .
j_call: TRBJ1-1
v_call: TRBV6-8
clone_size: medium-sized
cdr3_aa: CASSPSLMNTEAFF
cdr3_nt: TGTGCCAGCAGCCCCTCCCTCATGAACACTGAAGCTTTCTTT